These T cell receptor beta chains were read from a single sample in a study of T cells in Graves' hyperthyroidism and ophthalmopathy. Each CDR3 protein gets one entry after TCRdb re-called the multiplex PCR reads with MiXCR. The repertoire holds approximately 350,000 distinct CDR3 sequences, with over 12% as singletons. The specimen sequenced was blood. These receptors came from a woman aged 60 to 75 with Graves' ophthalmopathy. The CDR3 runs from the conserved cysteine through the conserved F or W. D genes are given only for firm matches. Clone size is not always given. Where it is, it says once, few, many or a class for expanded clones.

V: TRBV3-1; size: many; D: TRBD1; J: TRBJ1-1; DNA: TGTGCCAGCAGCCCCCCGACAGGGACTGAAGCTTTCTTT; CDR3: CASSPPTGTEAFF
V: TRBV7-3; size: many; D: -; J: TRBJ1-1; DNA: TGTGCCAGCAGCTTATGGCTGAACACTGAAGCTTTCTTT; CDR3: CASSLWLNTEAFF
V: TRBV4-1; size: -; D: -; J: TRBJ2-1; DNA: TGCGCCAGCAGCCAAGGGACTCCGGACCCATGGCAGTTCTTC; CDR3: CASSQGTPDPWQFF
V: TRBV24-1; size: -; D: TRBD1; J: TRBJ2-7; DNA: TGTGCCACCGGTGACCCTGGACAGGGAAGTTACGAGCAGTACTTC; CDR3: CATGDPGQGSYEQYF
V: TRBV3-1; size: many; D: TRBD2; J: TRBJ2-1; DNA: TGTGCCAGCAGGCGGCTAGCGGACAATGAGCAGTTCTTC; CDR3: CASRRLADNEQFF
V: TRBV5-1; size: many; D: TRBD1; J: TRBJ2-7; DNA: TGCGCCAGCAGCTTACTATCGGGACAGGTGTCTCACGAGCAGTACTTC; CDR3: CASSLLSGQVSHEQYF
V: TRBV12-3/TRBV12-4; size: many; D: -; J: TRBJ2-5; DNA: TGTGCCAGCAGTTTAGCCGCGCCAGAGGAGGAGACCCAGTACTTC; CDR3: CASSLAAPEEETQYF
V: TRBV6-1; size: -; D: TRBD2; J: TRBJ2-7; DNA: TGTGCCAGCACCACCTCCGGGACTAGGGGCGAGCAGTACTTC; CDR3: CASTTSGTRGEQYF
V: TRBV2; size: many; D: -; J: TRBJ1-5; DNA: TGTGCCAGCTGTTCGGATAGCAATCAGCCCCAGCATTTT; CDR3: CASCSDSNQPQHF
V: TRBV12-3/TRBV12-4; size: many; D: -; J: TRBJ1-5; DNA: TGTGCCAGCAGTTTAGCGAACCGAGATCAGGCCCAGCATTTT; CDR3: CASSLANRDQAQHF
V: TRBV2; size: many; D: -; J: TRBJ2-1; DNA: TGTGCCAGCAGCAGACCTCTAGGGAACAATGAGCAGTTCTTC; CDR3: CASSRPLGNNEQFF
V: TRBV28; size: -; D: -; J: TRBJ2-7; DNA: TGTGCCAGCAGTTTCGGGCTCAACGAGCAGTACTTC; CDR3: CASSFGLNEQYF
V: TRBV28; size: many; D: TRBD2; J: TRBJ2-7; DNA: TGTGCCAGCACCGTCGGGGGGGCTGATTCCTACGAGCAGTACTTC; CDR3: CASTVGGADSYEQYF
V: TRBV30; size: many; D: TRBD2; J: TRBJ2-3; DNA: TGTGCCTGGAGAGGACTAGCGGGAGGGAGCACAGATACGCAGTATTTT; CDR3: CAWRGLAGGSTDTQYF
V: TRBV5-1; size: many; D: TRBD2; J: TRBJ2-7; DNA: TGCGCCAGCAGCGCGGTTAGCGGGAGTTCAAACGAGCAGTACTTC; CDR3: CASSAVSGSSNEQYF
V: TRBV29-1; size: many; D: TRBD2; J: TRBJ2-7; DNA: TGCAGCGTTGGTAGTAGGAGACTAGCGGGAGGCGCGGGCGAGCAGTACTTC; CDR3: CSVGSRRLAGGAGEQYF
V: TRBV29-1; size: few; D: TRBD1; J: TRBJ2-1; DNA: TGCAGCGTCCGCGACAGGGGGCAGAACAATGAGCAGTTCTTC; CDR3: CSVRDRGQNNEQFF
V: TRBV15; size: once; D: -; J: TRBJ2-1; DNA: TGTGCCACCAGCAGCGATAGGGGAGTTGAGCAGTTCTTC; CDR3: CATSSDRGVEQFF
V: TRBV14; size: -; D: -; J: TRBJ2-7; DNA: TGTGCCAGCAGCCCTCGGACTCGCGAGCAGTACTTC; CDR3: CASSPRTREQYF
V: TRBV19; size: few; D: TRBD1; J: TRBJ1-1; DNA: TGTGCCAGTAGTATACCTGGGGACAGGCCGGACACTGAAGCTTTCTTT; CDR3: CASSIPGDRPDTEAFF
V: TRBV12-5; size: many; D: -; J: TRBJ2-7; DNA: TGTGCTAGTGGTTTGGGAACGAGGATATCGGCGCGGGAGCAGTACTTC; CDR3: CASGLGTRISAREQYF
V: TRBV3-1; size: many; D: -; J: TRBJ1-5; DNA: TGTGCCAGCAGCCAAGACTCCAGGGGAAGGAATCAGCCCCAGCATTTT; CDR3: CASSQDSRGRNQPQHF
V: TRBV7-2; size: many; D: -; J: TRBJ2-1; DNA: TGTGCCAGCAGCTCACCAGCGGCGAGCTCCTACAATGAGCAGTTCTTC; CDR3: CASSSPAASSYNEQFF
V: TRBV3-1; size: -; D: -; J: TRBJ1-3; DNA: TGTGCCAGCTTAGACTGGGCCGAAGGAAACACCATATATTTT; CDR3: CASLDWAEGNTIYF
V: TRBV2; size: many; D: -; J: TRBJ2-7; DNA: TGTGCCAGCTTCGCTCCGGGATTACCCTACGAGCAGTACTTC; CDR3: CASFAPGLPYEQYF
V: TRBV27; size: many; D: -; J: TRBJ1-5; DNA: TGTGCCAGCAGGCTGACAGGAAGCAATCAGCCCCAGCATTTT; CDR3: CASRLTGSNQPQHF
V: TRBV30; size: once; D: TRBD2; J: TRBJ2-3; DNA: TGTGCCTGGAGCCCTGGTGGCGCGGGAGGCCCGGAGTCGCAGTATTTT; CDR3: CAWSPGGAGGPESQYF
V: TRBV28; size: many; D: -; J: TRBJ2-3; DNA: TGTGCCAGCAGCGCGGAACTCACCGGGGGCACAGATACGCAGTATTTT; CDR3: CASSAELTGGTDTQYF
V: TRBV27; size: -; D: TRBD1; J: TRBJ1-2; DNA: TGTGCCAGCAGTCCAAAGACAGGGGCGAACTATGGCTACACCTTC; CDR3: CASSPKTGANYGYTF
V: TRBV15; size: -; D: -; J: TRBJ2-2; DNA: TGTGCCACCAGGGGACACGGCGAACCCGGGGAGCTGTTTTTT; CDR3: CATRGHGEPGELFF
V: TRBV7-2; size: many; D: TRBD2; J: TRBJ2-7; DNA: TGTGCCAGCAGCTCCACTCTAGCGGGAGGGCCGGGGGAGCAGTACTTC; CDR3: CASSSTLAGGPGEQYF
V: TRBV5-6; size: -; D: -; J: TRBJ2-5; DNA: TGTGCCAGCAGCTTGTGGGGCCAAGAACAGGGGCGGAGGGGTCAGTACTTC; CDR3: CASSLWGQEQGRRGQYF
V: TRBV20-1; size: -; D: TRBD2; J: TRBJ2-2; DNA: TGCAGTGCTTCCGGGACTAGCGGACCTAACACCGGGGAGCTGTTTTTT; CDR3: CSASGTSGPNTGELFF
V: TRBV7-2; size: many; D: -; J: TRBJ2-1; DNA: TGTGCCAGCAGCCTCGACTGGAGAGTAACAAATGAGCAGTTCTTC; CDR3: CASSLDWRVTNEQFF
V: TRBV20-1; size: many; D: -; J: TRBJ1-1; DNA: TGCAGTGCTAGAGAGGACAGAACTGAAGCTTTCTTT; CDR3: CSAREDRTEAFF
V: TRBV4-1; size: few; D: -; J: TRBJ1-1; DNA: TGCGCCAGCAGCCAAGATGATTATTTAGGGTCGGGAGCTTTCTTT; CDR3: CASSQDDYLGSGAFF
V: TRBV11-1; size: many; D: -; J: TRBJ2-5; DNA: TGTGCCAGCAGCTTTGGCGGAGCTCAAGAGACCCAGTACTTC; CDR3: CASSFGGAQETQYF
V: TRBV5-1; size: many; D: TRBD1; J: TRBJ2-7; DNA: TGCGCCAGCAGCTTGGCCCCTCGCACAGGGGGCGCAAATTACGAGCAGTACTTC; CDR3: CASSLAPRTGGANYEQYF
V: TRBV24-1; size: many; D: TRBD2; J: TRBJ2-7; DNA: TGTGCCACCAGTGACCCCGACGGGGGGTACGAGCAGTACTTC; CDR3: CATSDPDGGYEQYF
V: TRBV6-9; size: -; D: TRBD2; J: TRBJ2-7; DNA: TGTGCCAGCAGTTTTCCTCCCGGGCTAGCGGGAGGTAACGAGCAGTACTTC; CDR3: CASSFPPGLAGGNEQYF
V: TRBV12-3/TRBV12-4; size: many; D: TRBD1; J: TRBJ1-1; DNA: TGTGCCAGCAGTTTAGGAGACAGGGATAACACTGAAGCTTTCTTT; CDR3: CASSLGDRDNTEAFF
V: TRBV10-3; size: few; D: TRBD2; J: TRBJ2-1; DNA: TGTGCCATCGCCAGCGGGAGGTCCTACAATGAGCAGTTCTTC; CDR3: CAIASGRSYNEQFF
V: TRBV28; size: many; D: TRBD1; J: TRBJ2-7; DNA: TGTGCCAGCAGTACTACAGGGGACGAGCAGTACTTC; CDR3: CASSTTGDEQYF
V: TRBV28; size: many; D: TRBD2; J: TRBJ2-7; DNA: TGTGCCAGCAGTTTGGGGGGGATGAGCTCCTACGAGCAGTACTTC; CDR3: CASSLGGMSSYEQYF
V: TRBV12-3/TRBV12-4; size: many; D: -; J: TRBJ2-5; DNA: TGTGCCAGCAGCCTACCCAGGACTAGGAGGGGGGAGACCCAGTACTTC; CDR3: CASSLPRTRRGETQYF
V: TRBV16; size: many; D: -; J: TRBJ2-7; DNA: TGTGCCAGCAGAGTCAACAGGGACTCCTACGAGCAGTACTTC; CDR3: CASRVNRDSYEQYF
V: TRBV13; size: many; D: -; J: TRBJ2-2; DNA: TGTGCCAGCAGCCCTCCCAGGGGCTGGAACACCGGGGAGCTGTTTTTT; CDR3: CASSPPRGWNTGELFF
V: TRBV20-1; size: many; D: TRBD1; J: TRBJ2-7; DNA: TGCAGTGCTAGACCCCCGGGACAGGGCTACGAGCAGTACTTC; CDR3: CSARPPGQGYEQYF
V: TRBV11-1; size: many; D: -; J: TRBJ2-5; DNA: TGTGCCAGCAGCTCGGGACTGGGAACAGAGACCCAGTACTTC; CDR3: CASSSGLGTETQYF
V: TRBV7-2; size: many; D: TRBD1; J: TRBJ2-7; DNA: TGTGCCAGCAGCTTTTCGGACAGGGGTGTCAACGAGCAGTACTTC; CDR3: CASSFSDRGVNEQYF
V: TRBV7-9; size: few; D: -; J: TRBJ2-3; DNA: TGTGCCAGCAGCACCGACAGGCTCACAGATACGCAGTATTTT; CDR3: CASSTDRLTDTQYF
V: TRBV19; size: few; D: -; J: TRBJ1-1; DNA: TGTGCCAGTAGTATATTCCCCACTGAAGCTTTCTTT; CDR3: CASSIFPTEAFF
V: TRBV7-3; size: few; D: -; J: TRBJ2-2; DNA: TGTGCCAGCAGCGTTAAGGGCTCCGGGGAGCTGTTTTTT; CDR3: CASSVKGSGELFF
V: TRBV30; size: many; D: -; J: TRBJ2-3; DNA: TGTGCCTGGAGTTTCGGACGCCCCCATCGCGATACGCAGTATTTT; CDR3: CAWSFGRPHRDTQYF
V: TRBV5-1; size: few; D: TRBD2; J: TRBJ2-5; DNA: TGCGCCAGCAGCTTGGGGGGACTAGCGGGAACTGAGACCCAGTACTTC; CDR3: CASSLGGLAGTETQYF
V: TRBV5-6; size: -; D: TRBD1; J: TRBJ1-2; DNA: TGTGCCAGCAGCTTGTTGGCCCACGGGACAGGAAACTATGGCTACACCTTC; CDR3: CASSLLAHGTGNYGYTF
V: TRBV28; size: many; D: TRBD2; J: TRBJ2-7; DNA: TGTGCCAGCAGTTTAAGTACGGGAGGACCCTACGAGCAGTACTTC; CDR3: CASSLSTGGPYEQYF
V: TRBV20-1; size: many; D: TRBD2; J: TRBJ2-3; DNA: TGCAGTGTCGGGCGCCTAGCGGACAGCACAGATACGCAGTATTTT; CDR3: CSVGRLADSTDTQYF
V: TRBV5-5; size: many; D: -; J: TRBJ2-2; DNA: TGTGCCAGCAGCTTGGCCTGGGCGACCGGGGAGCTGTTTTTT; CDR3: CASSLAWATGELFF
V: TRBV2; size: many; D: -; J: TRBJ2-3; DNA: TGTGCCAGCAGTGAGGTGGGGGCGTCAGATACGCAGTATTTT; CDR3: CASSEVGASDTQYF